This TCR beta chain was captured by sequencing in a study of blood T cell repertoires in COVID-19. Across the study: Researchers got acute and convalescent COVID-19 samples from the United States, Italy and Spain.

The data were produced by immunoSEQ multiplex PCR, yet TCRdb's version contains in-frame clones alone and is incomplete. The sample lists 400,000 to 550,000 clones; roughly nine tenths were seen once. Trimming took off 3 bases at V and 2 bases at J, with 7 bases between the two ends. Germline V gene sequence: CDR1 SQVTM, CDR2 ANQGSEA. This CDR3 is 12 amino acids long. This clone was recorded a few times. The sequence was collected from a woman in her late teens or twenties with acute COVID-19. V usage is TRBV29-1 and J usage is TRBJ1-1; D uncertain. What was sequenced was PBMCs or T cells enriched from blood (not recorded which). CDR3 protein: CSVDLANTEAFF. As DNA, the CDR3 is TGCAGCGTTGATCTGGCTAACACTGAAGCTTTCTTT.